Included here is one T cell receptor (beta chain) sequence, with context. Antigen: not known. This CDR3 comprises 16 residues. V was pared by 0 bases and J by 2 bases, with 15 bases between. Germline loops: CDR1 SGHDT, CDR2 YYEEEE. The data are from a study of shared clonotypes between healthy human individuals. Notes on the study in general: The sole specimen, blood, was sampled, and tissue repertoires likely differ.

Within Nashville, Tennessee resided all donors, each a Caucasian adult. Profiling relied on immunoSEQ multiplex PCR, and the TCRdb table lists in-frame clones only, not all of them. The sample contains roughly 1 million clones, roughly 80% of which appear only once. This receptor was taken from a man younger than 35 in good health. Material: memory CD4+ T cells sorted from blood. The subset denotes: CD45RA-negative fraction. The chain combines TRBV5-6 with TRBJ2-7; possibly TRBD2 for D (5 bases). As DNA, the CDR3 is TGTGCCAGCAGCTTGGTTCCGGACTCAAAAGCCTACGAGCAGTACTTC. Translation gives CASSLVPDSKAYEQYF.